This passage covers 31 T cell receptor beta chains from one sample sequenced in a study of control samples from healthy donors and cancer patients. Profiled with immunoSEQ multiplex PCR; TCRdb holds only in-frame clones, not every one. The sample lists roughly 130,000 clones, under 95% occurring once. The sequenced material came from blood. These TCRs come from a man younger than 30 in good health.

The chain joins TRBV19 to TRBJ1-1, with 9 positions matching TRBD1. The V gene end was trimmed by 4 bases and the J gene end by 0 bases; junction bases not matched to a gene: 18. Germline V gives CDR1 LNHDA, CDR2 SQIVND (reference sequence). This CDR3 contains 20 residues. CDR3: CASSKGITGGAGGMNTEAFF. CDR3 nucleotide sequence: TGTGCCAGTAGTAAAGGGATTACAGGGGGCGCTGGGGGGATGAACACTGAAGCTTTCTTT.

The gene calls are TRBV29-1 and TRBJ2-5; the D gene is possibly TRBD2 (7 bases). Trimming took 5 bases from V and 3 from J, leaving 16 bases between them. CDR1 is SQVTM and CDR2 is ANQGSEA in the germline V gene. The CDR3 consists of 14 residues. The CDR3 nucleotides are TGCAGCGTTCCAATTACAGGGAGGGAAGAGACCCAGTACTTC. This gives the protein CSVPITGREETQYF.

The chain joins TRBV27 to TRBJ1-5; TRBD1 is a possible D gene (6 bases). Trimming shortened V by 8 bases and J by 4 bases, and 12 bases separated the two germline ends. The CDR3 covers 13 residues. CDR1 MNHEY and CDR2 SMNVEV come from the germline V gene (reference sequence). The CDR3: CASGQGWNQPQHF. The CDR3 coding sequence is TGTGCCAGCGGTCAGGGGTGGAATCAGCCCCAGCATTTT.

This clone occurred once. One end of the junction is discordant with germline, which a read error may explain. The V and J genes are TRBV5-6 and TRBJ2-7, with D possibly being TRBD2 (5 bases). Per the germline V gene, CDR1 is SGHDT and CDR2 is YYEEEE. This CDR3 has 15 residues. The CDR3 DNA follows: TGTGCCAGCAGTTTGGAAAGGTCCGGGACCTACGAGCAGTACTTC. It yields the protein CASSLERSGTYEQYF. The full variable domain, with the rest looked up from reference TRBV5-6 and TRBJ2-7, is DAGVTQSPTHLIKTRGQQVTLRCSPKSGHDTVSWYQQALGQGPQFIFQYYEEEERQRGNFPDRFSGHQFPNYSSELNVNALLLGDSALYLCASSLERSGTYEQYFGPGTRLTVT.

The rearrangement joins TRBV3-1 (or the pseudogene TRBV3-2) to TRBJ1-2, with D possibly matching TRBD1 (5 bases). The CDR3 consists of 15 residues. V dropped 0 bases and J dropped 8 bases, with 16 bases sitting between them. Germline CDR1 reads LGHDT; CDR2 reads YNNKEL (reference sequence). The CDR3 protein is CASSQDTGTSGGYTF. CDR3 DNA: TGTGCCAGCAGCCAAGACACCGGGACTTCAGGCGGCTACACCTTC.

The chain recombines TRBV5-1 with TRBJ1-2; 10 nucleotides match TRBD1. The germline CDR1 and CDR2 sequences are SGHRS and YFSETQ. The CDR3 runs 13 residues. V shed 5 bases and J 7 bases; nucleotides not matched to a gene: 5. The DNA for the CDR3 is TGCGCCAGCAGGGGGACAGGGGCAATTGGCTACACCTTC. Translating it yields CASRGTGAIGYTF.

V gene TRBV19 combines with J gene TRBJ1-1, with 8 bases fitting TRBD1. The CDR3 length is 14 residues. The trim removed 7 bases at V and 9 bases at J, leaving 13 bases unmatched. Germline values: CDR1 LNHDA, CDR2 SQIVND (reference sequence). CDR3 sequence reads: CASNVGQGALQAFF. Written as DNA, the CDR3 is TGTGCCAGTAATGTTGGACAGGGCGCGCTGCAAGCTTTCTTT. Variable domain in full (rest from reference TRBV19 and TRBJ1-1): DGGITQSPKYLFRKEGQNVTLSCEQNLNHDAMYWYRQDPGQGLRLIYYSQIVNDFQKGDIAEGYSVSREKKESFPLTVTSAQKNPTAFYLCASNVGQGALQAFFGQGTRLTVV.

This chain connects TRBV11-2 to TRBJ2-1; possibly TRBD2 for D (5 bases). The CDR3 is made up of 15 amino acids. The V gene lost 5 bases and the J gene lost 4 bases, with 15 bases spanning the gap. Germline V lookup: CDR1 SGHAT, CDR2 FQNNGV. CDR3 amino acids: CASSQPPGSYNEQFF. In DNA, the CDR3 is TGTGCCAGCAGCCAACCTCCGGGATCTTACAATGAGCAGTTCTTC.

The CDR3 spells CAWRPDAGNTEAFF. The CDR3 DNA sequence: TGTGCCTGGAGGCCGGACGCAGGGAACACTGAAGCTTTCTTT. V is TRBV30 and J is TRBJ1-1, with D uncertain. The CDR3 loop spans 14 amino acids. V lost 3 bases and J 1 base, leaving 12 bases between the germline ends. Germline loops: CDR1 GTSNPN, CDR2 SVGIG (reference sequence).

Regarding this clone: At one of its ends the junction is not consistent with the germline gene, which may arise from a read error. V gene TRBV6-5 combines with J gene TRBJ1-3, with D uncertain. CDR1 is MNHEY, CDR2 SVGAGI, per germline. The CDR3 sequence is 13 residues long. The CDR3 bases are TGTGCCAGCGGCAAGCACTCTGGAAACACCGTATATTTT. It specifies CASGKHSGNTVYF.

The CDR3 nucleotides are TGTGCCAGCAGTTACGCGACAGGGGGGAATGAGCAGTTCTTC. The encoded protein is CASSYATGGNEQFF. The rearrangement uses TRBV6-5 and TRBJ2-1, with TRBD1 matching over 9 bases. Germline CDR1 and CDR2: MNHEY and SVGAGI. The CDR3 loop spans 14 amino acids. V gave up 2 bases and J gave up 7 bases; unmatched junction bases: 3.

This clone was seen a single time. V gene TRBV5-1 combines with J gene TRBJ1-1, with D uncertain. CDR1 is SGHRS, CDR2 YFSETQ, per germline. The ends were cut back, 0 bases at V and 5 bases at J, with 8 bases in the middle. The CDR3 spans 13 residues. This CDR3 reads CASSLGAGTEAFF. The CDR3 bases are TGCGCCAGCAGCTTGGGGGCGGGGACTGAAGCTTTCTTT.

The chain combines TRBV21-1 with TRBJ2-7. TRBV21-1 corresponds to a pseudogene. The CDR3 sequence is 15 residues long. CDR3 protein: CASSKRPGTAYEQYF. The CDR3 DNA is TGTGCCAGCAGCAAAAGACCTGGGACGGCCTACGAGCAGTACTTC.

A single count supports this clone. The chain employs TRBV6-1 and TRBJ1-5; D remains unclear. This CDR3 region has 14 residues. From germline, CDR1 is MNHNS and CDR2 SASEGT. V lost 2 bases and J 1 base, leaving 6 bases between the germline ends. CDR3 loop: CASSEPQSNQPQHF. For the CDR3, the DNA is TGTGCCAGCAGTGAACCCCAGAGCAATCAGCCCCAGCATTTT.

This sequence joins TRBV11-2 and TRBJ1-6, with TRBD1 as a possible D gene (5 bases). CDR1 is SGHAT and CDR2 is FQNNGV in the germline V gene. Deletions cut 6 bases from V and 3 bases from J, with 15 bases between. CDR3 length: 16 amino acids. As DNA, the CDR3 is TGTGCCAGCAGATCTGGGGCAGGAGACTATAATTCACCCCTCCACTTT. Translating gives CASRSGAGDYNSPLHF.

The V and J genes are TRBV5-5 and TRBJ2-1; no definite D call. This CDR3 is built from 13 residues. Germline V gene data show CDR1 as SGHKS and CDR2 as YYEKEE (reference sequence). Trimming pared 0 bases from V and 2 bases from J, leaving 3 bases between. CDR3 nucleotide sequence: TGTGCCAGCAGCTTGGACCCCTACAATGAGCAGTTCTTC. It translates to CASSLDPYNEQFF. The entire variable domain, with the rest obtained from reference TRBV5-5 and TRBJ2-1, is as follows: DAGVTQSPTHLIKTRGQQVTLRCSPISGHKSVSWYQQVLGQGPQFIFQYYEKEERGRGNFPDRFSARQFPNYSSELNVNALLLGDSALYLCASSLDPYNEQFFGPGTRLTVL.

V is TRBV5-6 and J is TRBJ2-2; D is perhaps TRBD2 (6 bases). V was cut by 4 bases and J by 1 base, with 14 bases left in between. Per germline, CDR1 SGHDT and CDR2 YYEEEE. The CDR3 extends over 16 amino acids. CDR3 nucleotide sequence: TGTGCCAGCAGCCTCACTAGCTACCAGAACACCGGGGAGCTGTTTTTT. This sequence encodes CASSLTSYQNTGELFF. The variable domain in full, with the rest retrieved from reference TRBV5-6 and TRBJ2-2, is DAGVTQSPTHLIKTRGQQVTLRCSPKSGHDTVSWYQQALGQGPQFIFQYYEEEERQRGNFPDRFSGHQFPNYSSELNVNALLLGDSALYLCASSLTSYQNTGELFFGEGSRLTVL.

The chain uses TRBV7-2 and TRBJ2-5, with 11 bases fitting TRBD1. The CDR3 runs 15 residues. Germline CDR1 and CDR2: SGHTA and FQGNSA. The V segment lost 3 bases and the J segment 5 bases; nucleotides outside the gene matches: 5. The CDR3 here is CASSLGQGVRETQYF. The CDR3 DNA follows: TGTGCCAGCAGCTTGGGACAGGGGGTAAGGGAGACCCAGTACTTC.

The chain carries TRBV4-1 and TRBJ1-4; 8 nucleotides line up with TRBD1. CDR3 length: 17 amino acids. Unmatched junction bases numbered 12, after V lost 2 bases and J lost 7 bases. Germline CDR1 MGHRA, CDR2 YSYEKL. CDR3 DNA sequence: TGCGCCAGCAGCCAAAACCTCGGACAGGGAGTAATTGAAAAACTGTTTTTT. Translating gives CASSQNLGQGVIEKLFF.

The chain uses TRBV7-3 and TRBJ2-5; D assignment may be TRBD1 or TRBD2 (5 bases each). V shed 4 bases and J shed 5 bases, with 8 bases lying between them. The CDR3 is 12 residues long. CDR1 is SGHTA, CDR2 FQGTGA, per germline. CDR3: CASSYGTETQYF. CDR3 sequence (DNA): TGTGCCAGCAGCTATGGGACGGAGACCCAGTACTTC.

For the CDR3, the DNA is TGTGCCAGCAGCTTAGATCCTCTCTCTGGGGCCAACGTCCTGACTTTC. Its protein product is CASSLDPLSGANVLTF. This chain joins TRBV11-2 and TRBJ2-6; D gene unclear. Germline V gene data show CDR1 as SGHAT and CDR2 as FQNNGV. Trimming took off 0 bases at V and 0 bases at J, with 6 bases between the two ends. This CDR3 region has 16 residues.

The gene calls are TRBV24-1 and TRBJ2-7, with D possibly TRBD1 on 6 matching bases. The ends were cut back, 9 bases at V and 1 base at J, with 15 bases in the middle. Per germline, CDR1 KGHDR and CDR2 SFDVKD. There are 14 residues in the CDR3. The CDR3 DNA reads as TGTGCCACCGACGGACAGAATCCGTCCTACGAGCAGTACTTC. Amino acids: CATDGQNPSYEQYF.

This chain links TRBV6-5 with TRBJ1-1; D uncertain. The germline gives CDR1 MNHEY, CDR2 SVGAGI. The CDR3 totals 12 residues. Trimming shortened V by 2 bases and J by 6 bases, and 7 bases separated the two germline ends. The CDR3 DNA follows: TGTGCCAGCAGTTACGGACTAGCTGAAGCTTTCTTT. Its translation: CASSYGLAEAFF.

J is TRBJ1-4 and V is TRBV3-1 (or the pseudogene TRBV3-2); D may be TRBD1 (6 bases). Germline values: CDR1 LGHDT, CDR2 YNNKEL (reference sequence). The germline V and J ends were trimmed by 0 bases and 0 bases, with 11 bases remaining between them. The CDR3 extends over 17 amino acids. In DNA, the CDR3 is TGTGCCAGCAGCCAAGATCAGGGGCTGGCAACTAATGAAAAACTGTTTTTT. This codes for CASSQDQGLATNEKLFF.

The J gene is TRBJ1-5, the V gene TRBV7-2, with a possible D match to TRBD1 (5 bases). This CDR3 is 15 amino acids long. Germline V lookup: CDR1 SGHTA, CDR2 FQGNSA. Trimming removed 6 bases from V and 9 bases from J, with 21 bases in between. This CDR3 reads CASRDPLARGGPQHF. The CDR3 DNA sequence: TGTGCCAGCAGGGACCCACTGGCACGGGGCGGGCCCCAGCATTTT.

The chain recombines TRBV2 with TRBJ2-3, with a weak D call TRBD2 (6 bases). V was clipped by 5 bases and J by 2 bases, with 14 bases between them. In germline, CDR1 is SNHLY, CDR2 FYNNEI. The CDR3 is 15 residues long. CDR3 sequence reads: CASSLERAVTDTQYF. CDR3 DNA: TGTGCCAGCAGTTTGGAGCGGGCCGTCACAGATACGCAGTATTTT.

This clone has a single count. In DNA form, the CDR3 reads TGTGCCAGCAGTAACAGGGTGGCTAATGAAAAACTGTTTTTT. It specifies CASSNRVANEKLFF. The V and J genes are TRBV25-1 and TRBJ1-4; possibly TRBD1 for D (6 bases). This CDR3 spans 14 amino acids. V lost 5 bases to trimming and J lost 3 bases, with 10 bases between them. CDR1 and CDR2 (germline): MGHDK, SYGVNS.

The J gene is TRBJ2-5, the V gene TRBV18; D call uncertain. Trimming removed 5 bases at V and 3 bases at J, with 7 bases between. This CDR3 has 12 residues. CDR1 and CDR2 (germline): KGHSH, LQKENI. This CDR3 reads CASSDLEETQYF. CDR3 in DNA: TGTGCCAGCTCAGACTTGGAAGAGACCCAGTACTTC. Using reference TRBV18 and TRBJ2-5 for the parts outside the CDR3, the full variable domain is NAGVMQNPRHLVRRRGQEARLRCSPMKGHSHVYWYRQLPEEGLKFMVYLQKENIIDESGMPKERFSAEFPKEGPSILRIQQVVRGDSAAYFCASSDLEETQYFGPGTRLLVL.

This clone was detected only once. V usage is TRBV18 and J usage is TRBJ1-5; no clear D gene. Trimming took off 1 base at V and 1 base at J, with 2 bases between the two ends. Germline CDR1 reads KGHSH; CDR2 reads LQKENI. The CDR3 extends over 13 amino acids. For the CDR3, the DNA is TGTGCCAGCTCACCACAGAGCAATCAGCCCCAGCATTTT. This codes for CASSPQSNQPQHF.

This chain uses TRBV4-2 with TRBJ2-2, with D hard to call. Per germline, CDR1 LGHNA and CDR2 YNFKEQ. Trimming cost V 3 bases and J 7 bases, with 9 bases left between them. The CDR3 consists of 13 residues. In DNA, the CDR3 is TGTGCCAGCAGCCAGGATATAGGCGGGGAGCTGTTTTTT. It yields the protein CASSQDIGGELFF.

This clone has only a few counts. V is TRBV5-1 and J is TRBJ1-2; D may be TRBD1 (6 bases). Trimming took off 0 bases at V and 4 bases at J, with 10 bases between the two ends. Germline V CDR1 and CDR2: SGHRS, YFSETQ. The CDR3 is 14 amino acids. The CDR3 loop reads CASSLDREVYGYTF. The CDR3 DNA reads TGCGCCAGCAGCTTGGACAGGGAGGTCTATGGCTACACCTTC.